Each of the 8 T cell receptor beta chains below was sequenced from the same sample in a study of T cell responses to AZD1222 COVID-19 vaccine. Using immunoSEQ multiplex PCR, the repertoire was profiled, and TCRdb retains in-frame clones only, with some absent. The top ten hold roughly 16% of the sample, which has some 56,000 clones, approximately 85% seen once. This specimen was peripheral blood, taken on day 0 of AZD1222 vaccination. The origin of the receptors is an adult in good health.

In nucleotides, the CDR3 is TGCGCCAGCAGCTTGAAGACAGACACTGAAGCTTTCTTT. Translating it yields CASSLKTDTEAFF. V is TRBV5-1 and J is TRBJ1-1; a weak D match, TRBD1 (5 bases). The V and J ends lost 1 base and 3 bases respectively, with 7 bases between them. This CDR3 is built from 13 residues. Germline-derived CDR1 and CDR2 are SGHRS and YFSETQ.

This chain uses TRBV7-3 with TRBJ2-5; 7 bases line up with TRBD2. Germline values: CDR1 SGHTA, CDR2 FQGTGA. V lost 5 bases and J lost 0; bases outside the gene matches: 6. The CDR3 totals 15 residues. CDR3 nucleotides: TGTGCCAGCAGCACGTCGGGGAGGGACCAAGAGACCCAGTACTTC. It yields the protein CASSTSGRDQETQYF.

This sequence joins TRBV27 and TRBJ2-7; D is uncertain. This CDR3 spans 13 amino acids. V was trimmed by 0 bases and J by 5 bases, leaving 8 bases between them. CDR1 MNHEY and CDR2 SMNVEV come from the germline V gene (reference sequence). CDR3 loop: CASSLSLMNEQYF. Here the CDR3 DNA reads TGTGCCAGCAGTTTATCCCTTATGAACGAGCAGTACTTC.

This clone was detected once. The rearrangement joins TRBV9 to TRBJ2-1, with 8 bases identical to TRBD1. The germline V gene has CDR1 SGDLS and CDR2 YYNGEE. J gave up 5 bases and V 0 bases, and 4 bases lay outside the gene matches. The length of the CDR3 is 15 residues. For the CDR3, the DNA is TGTGCCAGCAGCGTAGCGCCGGACAGGGACAATGAGCAGTTCTTC. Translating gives CASSVAPDRDNEQFF.

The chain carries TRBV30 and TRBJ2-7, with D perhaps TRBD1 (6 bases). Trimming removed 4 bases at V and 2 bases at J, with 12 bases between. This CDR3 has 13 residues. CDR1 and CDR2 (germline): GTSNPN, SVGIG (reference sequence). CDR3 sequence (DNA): TGTGCCTGGACCTCGACAGGTCCCTACGAGCAGTACTTC. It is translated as CAWTSTGPYEQYF.

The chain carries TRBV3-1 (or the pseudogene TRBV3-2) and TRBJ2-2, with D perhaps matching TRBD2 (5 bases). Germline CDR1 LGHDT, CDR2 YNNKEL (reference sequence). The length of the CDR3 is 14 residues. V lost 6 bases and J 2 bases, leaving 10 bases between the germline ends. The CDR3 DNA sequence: TGTGCCAGCAGTCGTGGACTCAACACCGGGGAGCTGTTTTTT. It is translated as CASSRGLNTGELFF.

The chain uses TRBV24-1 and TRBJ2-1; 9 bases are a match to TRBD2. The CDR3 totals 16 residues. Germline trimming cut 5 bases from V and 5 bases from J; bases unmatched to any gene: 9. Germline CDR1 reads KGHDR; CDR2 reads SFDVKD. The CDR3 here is CATSVLRSGGHNEQFF. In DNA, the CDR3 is TGTGCCACCAGTGTGCTTCGAAGCGGGGGGCACAATGAGCAGTTCTTC.

CDR3 amino acids: CASSELDRGRKNTIYF. The CDR3 nucleotides read TGTGCCAGCAGTGAATTGGACAGGGGGCGTAAAAACACCATATATTTT. The chain combines TRBV6-1 with TRBJ1-3; 11 bases are shared with TRBD1. Trimming removed 2 bases from V and 6 bases from J; junction bases left unmatched: 6. CDR1 and CDR2 (germline): MNHNS, SASEGT. The CDR3 sequence is 16 residues long.